This TCR beta chain was observed in a study of T-cell reconstitution after alpha-beta-depleted transplantation in children. Unique molecular identifiers were built into the TCRbeta library. TCRdb ran MiXCR on the PCR reads and lists one entry per CDR3 protein. Of around 450,000 distinct CDR3 sequences listed, over 40% are singletons. The CDR3 totals 14 residues. In germline, CDR1 is DFQATT, CDR2 SNEGSKA (reference sequence). The V gene end was trimmed by 5 bases and the J gene end by 4 bases; junction bases not matched to a gene: 8. Study-level findings and limits: T cells produced anew were the main source of T-cell counts and diversity one year after transplant.

At least ten counts were recorded for this clonotype. The antigen is not known. The TCR was taken from a girl aged 2 to 10 with aplastic anemia, due to receive a stem cell transplant. V gene TRBV20-1 combines with J gene TRBJ1-1, with 9 bases identical to TRBD1. Sequences were derived from PBMCs, sampled before TCRalphabeta/CD19-depleted stem cell transplant. CDR3 region: CSALPGQGSTEAFF. CDR3 nucleotide sequence: TGCAGTGCTCTCCCGGGACAGGGTTCCACTGAAGCTTTCTTT.